The clone carrying this T cell receptor (beta chain) has at least ten counts. Its specificity is unknown. The J segment lost 0 bases and the V segment lost 6 bases, leaving 6 bases of the junction unmatched. The CDR3 contains 16 residues. Germline assignment: CDR1 MNHNS and CDR2 SASEGT. These data are taken from a study of T cells in Graves' hyperthyroidism and ophthalmopathy. Study-wide findings and caveats: Ophthalmopathy got predicted by the model a median approximately six months before its onset. Peripheral blood also featured most of the thyroid clonotypes expanded above 0.001.

Among ophthalmopathy patients, the Clinical Activity Score reached at least 3, the NOSPECS grade reached at least 4, and duration remained under 3 months. The diagnostic basis comprised clinical symptoms, serum thyroxine and TRAb, thyroid ultrasound and orbital computed tomography. Amplified TCR beta CDR3 regions came from RNA transcripts. TCR CDR3 regions were first amplified by RT-PCR with HTBI primers. MiXCR, run by TCRdb on the multiplex PCR reads, gives a single entry per CDR3 protein. The data contain a few hundred thousand distinct CDR3 sequences, about 18% of them singletons. The chain joins TRBV6-1 to TRBJ1-2; 11 bases fit TRBD1. The sample taken for sequencing was blood. This TCR was sampled from a man between 18 and 29 years old with Graves' ophthalmopathy. CDR3 nucleotides: TGTGCCAGCAGGATAGGACAGGGGGCGGCTAACTATGGCTACACCTTC. It specifies CASRIGQGAANYGYTF.